These 9 T cell receptor beta chains came from one sample sequenced in a study of glioma-infiltrating T cells after dendritic cell vaccination. Profiled with immunoSEQ multiplex PCR; TCRdb holds only in-frame clones, not every one. Among 55,000 to 75,000 clones listed, 81% were seen once. The sequences come from blood, collected before dendritic cell vaccination. These receptor sequences come from a human donor with glioblastoma.

This clone showed up just once. The chain combines TRBV7-8 with TRBJ1-4; D not resolved. Looked up from germline, CDR1 is SGHVS and CDR2 is FQNEAQ. V was cut by 2 bases and J by 5 bases, with 6 bases left in between. CDR3 size: 13 residues. The CDR3 DNA follows: TGTGCCAGCAGCTTAAGGAGAAATGAAAAACTGTTTTTT. This sequence encodes CASSLRRNEKLFF.

The chain employs TRBV19 and TRBJ2-7; the match to TRBD1 covers 7 bases. The CDR3 totals 15 residues. V shed 6 bases, J shed 0 bases, and the junction held 8 bases outside the gene matches. Germline CDR1 and CDR2: LNHDA and SQIVND (reference sequence). Here the CDR3 DNA reads TGTGCCAGTAGCCCCGACAGGGACCTCTCCTACGAGCAGTACTTC. Its protein product is CASSPDRDLSYEQYF. Complete variable domain (other parts from reference TRBV19 and TRBJ2-7): DGGITQSPKYLFRKEGQNVTLSCEQNLNHDAMYWYRQDPGQGLRLIYYSQIVNDFQKGDIAEGYSVSREKKESFPLTVTSAQKNPTAFYLCASSPDRDLSYEQYFGPGTRLTVT.

The chain combines TRBV5-6 with TRBJ1-2; 9 bases align to TRBD1. In germline, CDR1 is SGHDT, CDR2 YYEEEE. This CDR3 region has 14 residues. The J segment lost 8 bases and the V segment lost 3 bases, leaving 8 bases of the junction unmatched. The CDR3 bases are TGTGCCAGCAGCTGGGGGACAGGGCCGAGCGGCTACACCTTC. This translates into CASSWGTGPSGYTF.

The CDR3 reads CASSRTGGYEQYF. The CDR3, as DNA: TGTGCCAGCAGCCGGACAGGGGGCTACGAGCAGTACTTC. V and J are TRBV7-2 and TRBJ2-7; 10 bases are a match to TRBD1. Looked up from germline, CDR1 is SGHTA and CDR2 is FQGNSA. This CDR3 is 13 amino acids long. J gave up 3 bases and V 5 bases, and 1 base lay outside the gene matches. The whole variable domain, remainder taken from reference TRBV7-2 and TRBJ2-7, is GAGVSQSPSNKVTEKGKDVELRCDPISGHTALYWYRQSLGQGLEFLIYFQGNSAPDKSGLPSDRFSAERTGGSVSTLTIQRTQQEDSAVYLCASSRTGGYEQYFGPGTRLTVT.

DNA for the CDR3: TGTGCCAGCAGTGAAGGAGGGACAGCGACATATGGCTACACCTTC. The encoded protein is CASSEGGTATYGYTF. J is TRBJ1-2 and V is TRBV6-1, with 7 bases that match TRBD1. This CDR3 contains 15 residues. Germline loops: CDR1 MNHNS, CDR2 SASEGT. V lost 1 base to trimming and J lost 5 bases; unmatched junction nucleotides: 7.

The chain recombines TRBV7-3 with TRBJ2-1, with a tentative D call TRBD2 (7 bases). V lost 6 bases and J lost 5, with 20 bases in between. Germline values: CDR1 SGHTA, CDR2 FQGTGA. The CDR3 loop spans 16 amino acids. The CDR3 loop is CASRGGAGSFNNEQFF. The CDR3 DNA sequence: TGTGCCAGCAGGGGGGGGGCAGGGAGTTTCAACAATGAGCAGTTCTTC.

There are a few counts of this clone. The chain is built from TRBV19 and TRBJ1-3; D unclear. CDR3 length: 13 amino acids. The germline V and J ends were trimmed by 3 bases and 3 bases, with 6 bases remaining between them. Germline CDR1 reads LNHDA; CDR2 reads SQIVND (reference sequence). The CDR3 coding sequence is TGTGCCAGTAGTATCGGTTATGGAAACACCATATATTTT. Residues: CASSIGYGNTIYF.

The chain uses TRBV7-9 and TRBJ2-2; 10 bases match TRBD1. Trimming at V came to 1 base and at J to 7 bases, leaving 3 bases not matched to a gene. CDR3 length equals 15 residues. CDR1 SEHNR and CDR2 FQNEAQ come from the germline V gene (reference sequence). CDR3 DNA sequence: TGTGCCAGCAGCTTAGGGGGACAGGGGATCGGGGAGCTGTTTTTT. Residues: CASSLGGQGIGELFF.

This chain links TRBV2 with TRBJ1-4; D gene ambiguous. The CDR3 is made up of 15 amino acids. The germline V and J ends were trimmed by 1 base and 4 bases, with 10 bases remaining between them. Germline V gene sequence: CDR1 SNHLY, CDR2 FYNNEI. The CDR3 DNA follows: TGTGCCAGCAGTGAAGAGGAGGTGTATAATGAAAAACTGTTTTTT. It codes for CASSEEEVYNEKLFF.